The present T cell receptor (beta chain) was sequenced within a study of blood T cell repertoires in COVID-19. The wider study: Acute and convalescent COVID-19 specimens originated in the United States, Italy and Spain. The cDNA or gDNA used as material had been derived from T cells, B-cell-depleted T cells, or PBMCs.

In the original processing: Estimates of nucleated cell counts were drawn from the amplification of reference gene primers. Produced via immunoSEQ multiplex PCR; TCRdb's table is partial and in-frame only. V and J calls plus clone size are reproduced from that table; the DNA served to infer D and trimming. The sample records roughly 84,000 clones, roughly 80% being singletons. Sequencing used peripheral blood. The TCR sequence derives from a woman at least 80 years old with acute or convalescent COVID-19.

CDR3 amino acids: CASSLSGNRQNIQYF. CDR3 nucleotides: TGTGCCAGCAGCTTGAGTGGAAACAGGCAAAACATTCAGTACTTC. The rearrangement joins TRBV5-8 to TRBJ2-4; the D gene is possibly TRBD1 (5 bases). This CDR3 is built from 15 residues. Trimming removed 1 base from V and 5 bases from J, with 13 bases in between. Germline V gene data show CDR1 as SGHTS and CDR2 as YDEGEE. The complete variable domain, with remaining parts taken from reference TRBV5-8 and TRBJ2-4, reads EAGVTQSPTHLIKTRGQQATLRCSPISGHTSVYWYQQALGLGLQFLLWYDEGEERNRGNFPPRFSGRQFPNYSSELNVNALELEDSALYLCASSLSGNRQNIQYFGAGTRLSVL.